A selection of T cell receptor beta chains follows, all from one sample in a study of blood T cell repertoires in COVID-19. Assay used: immunoSEQ multiplex PCR; TCRdb lists only in-frame clones, some missing. The sample consists of some 300,000 clones, 86% of them appearing once. The sequenced material came from PBMCs or T cells enriched from blood (not recorded which). These receptor sequences come from a man aged 30 to 45 who had recovered from COVID-19. Each CDR3 is given with its conserved first and last residue. A D gene is named only where the DNA matches it firmly. Part of the rows lack a size; the others show once, few, many or a class for expanded clones.

DNA	CDR3	D	J	size	V
TGTGCCAGCAGTCCGGGGACAGGGGCAGGTGGCTACACCTTC	CASSPGTGAGGYTF	TRBD1	TRBJ1-2	NA	TRBV28
TGCAGCGTTGTCACTCCGAACACCGGGGAGCTGTTTTTT	CSVVTPNTGELFF	NA	TRBJ2-2	NA	TRBV29-1
TGTGCCTGGGATTTTACAGGGAGGGCCTACGAGCAGTACTTC	CAWDFTGRAYEQYF	NA	TRBJ2-7	once	TRBV30
TGTGCCAGCACTGACCGCCGCTCGGCGGGACCGGCGTATGAGCAGTTCTTC	CASTDRRSAGPAYEQFF	NA	TRBJ2-1	NA	TRBV5-6
TGTGCCAGCAGCCGTCAGACGGGCTACGAGCAGTACTTC	CASSRQTGYEQYF	NA	TRBJ2-7	NA	TRBV3-1/TRBV3-2
TGTGCCAGCAGCCGCACAAATAGCGGGACCGGGGAGCTGTTTTTT	CASSRTNSGTGELFF	TRBD2	TRBJ2-2	NA	TRBV7-2
TGTGCCACCAGTGAGGGTGGACAGGGCGCAACTAATGAAAAACTGTTTTTT	CATSEGGQGATNEKLFF	TRBD1	TRBJ1-4	once	TRBV24-1
TGTGCCAGTAGTGAGGCAGCAGGAAACACCATATATTTT	CASSEAAGNTIYF	NA	TRBJ1-3	NA	TRBV19
TGTGCCACCAGTGACGCTAGCGGGGGGGCTTACAATGAGCAGTTCTTC	CATSDASGGAYNEQFF	TRBD2	TRBJ2-1	NA	TRBV24-1
TGTGCCAGCAGCTCCTACCCGGGACTAGCGGCCACAGATACGCAGTATTTT	CASSSYPGLAATDTQYF	TRBD2	TRBJ2-3	NA	TRBV11-2
TGTGCCAGCAGCCAACGGACAGAAAGTTCACCCCTCCACTTT	CASSQRTESSPLHF	NA	TRBJ1-6	NA	TRBV7-9
TGTGCCAGCAGTGGTGGGAGTCCCTTAGCGGGGGGGTCAGATACGCAGTATTTT	CASSGGSPLAGGSDTQYF	TRBD2	TRBJ2-3	many	TRBV6-1
TGTGCCTGGAGTGGTATGAGGGCTTCTAGTAATTCACCCCTCCACTTT	CAWSGMRASSNSPLHF	NA	TRBJ1-6	NA	TRBV30
TGTGCCACCGGAGGGGGCGGGGGGGCCCACAATGAGCAGTTCTTC	CATGGGGGAHNEQFF	TRBD2	TRBJ2-1	few	TRBV24-1
TGCGCCAGCAGCCAAGCGGGGGGTAATGAAAAACTGTTTTTT	CASSQAGGNEKLFF	NA	TRBJ1-4	NA	TRBV4-1
TGTGCCAGCACTCGCCCCGGGACTAGCGGGGTAAGCACAGATACGCAGTATTTT	CASTRPGTSGVSTDTQYF	TRBD2	TRBJ2-3	NA	TRBV7-9
TGTGCCAGCAGCCTGCTCGGGCGGGAGGGCTTAAAGCTGTTTTTT	CASSLLGREGLKLFF	TRBD2	TRBJ2-2	NA	TRBV7-2
TGTGCCAGCAGTTTAGGAGGGGCGTTTAATCAGCCCCAGCATTTT	CASSLGGAFNQPQHF	NA	TRBJ1-5	NA	TRBV28
TGTGCCAGTAGTATAGATCGACTAGCGGGAAAGATTGGCGGGGAGCTGTTTTTT	CASSIDRLAGKIGGELFF	TRBD2	TRBJ2-2	NA	TRBV19
TGTGCCTGGAGTGTACAGGGGCTCTCCTATAATTCACCCCTCCACTTT	CAWSVQGLSYNSPLHF	TRBD1	TRBJ1-6	NA	TRBV30
TGTGCCAGCAGCTCTGGGGACAGGGATAACTATGGCTACACCTTC	CASSSGDRDNYGYTF	TRBD1	TRBJ1-2	NA	TRBV5-4
TGTGCCAGCAGCTTGGGCAGGTTAAACTATGGCTACACCTTC	CASSLGRLNYGYTF	NA	TRBJ1-2	NA	TRBV5-4
TGTGCCAGCAGTTATGAGGGGGCGGTTAGGTACGAGCAGTACTTC	CASSYEGAVRYEQYF	TRBD1	TRBJ2-7	NA	TRBV28
TGTGCCAGCAGCTTTTCTAGCGGAGCCACAGATACGCAGTATTTT	CASSFSSGATDTQYF	TRBD2	TRBJ2-3	NA	TRBV5-4
TGTGCCACCAGCGACAGGAGGGAGGGTGCAGATACGCAGTATTTT	CATSDRREGADTQYF	NA	TRBJ2-3	NA	TRBV15
TGTGCCAGCAGCACCCCCCACAGGGGAGTATCCTACGAGCAGTACTTC	CASSTPHRGVSYEQYF	NA	TRBJ2-7	NA	TRBV21-1
TGTGCCAGCACGCCGGGACAGTACCATTATGGCTACACCTTC	CASTPGQYHYGYTF	TRBD1	TRBJ1-2	NA	TRBV6-5
TGTGCCAGCAGTCCTTCCATGGGGACAGTCCAAGAGACCCAGTACTTC	CASSPSMGTVQETQYF	TRBD1	TRBJ2-5	NA	TRBV27
TGTGCCATCAGCTTATCTAGCGGGATCACCTACGAGCAGTACTTC	CAISLSSGITYEQYF	TRBD2	TRBJ2-7	NA	TRBV10-3
TGTGCCAGCTCACCTAGACAGGGCCTAGGGGCCAACGTCCTGACTTTC	CASSPRQGLGANVLTF	TRBD1	TRBJ2-6	NA	TRBV18
TGTGCCAGCAGTGAAGGGGCAGGGGCGCCGACAGATACGCAGTATTTT	CASSEGAGAPTDTQYF	NA	TRBJ2-3	NA	TRBV2
TGTGCCAGCAGCTTATTCCCGGGACAGGGGGACTACGAGCAGTACTTC	CASSLFPGQGDYEQYF	TRBD1	TRBJ2-7	NA	TRBV7-6